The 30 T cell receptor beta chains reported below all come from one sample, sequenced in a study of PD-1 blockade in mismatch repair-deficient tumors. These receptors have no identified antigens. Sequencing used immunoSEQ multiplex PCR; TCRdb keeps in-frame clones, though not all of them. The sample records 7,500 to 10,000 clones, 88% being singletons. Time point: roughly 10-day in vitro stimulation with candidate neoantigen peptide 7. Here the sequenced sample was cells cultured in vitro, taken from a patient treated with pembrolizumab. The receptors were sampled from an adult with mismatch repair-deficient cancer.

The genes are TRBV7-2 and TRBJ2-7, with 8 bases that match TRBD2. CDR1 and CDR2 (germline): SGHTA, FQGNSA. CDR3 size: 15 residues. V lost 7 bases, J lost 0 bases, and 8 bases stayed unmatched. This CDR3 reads CASIRLAGPSYEQYF. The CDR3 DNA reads TGTGCCAGCATCCGGCTAGCGGGTCCCTCCTACGAGCAGTACTTC.

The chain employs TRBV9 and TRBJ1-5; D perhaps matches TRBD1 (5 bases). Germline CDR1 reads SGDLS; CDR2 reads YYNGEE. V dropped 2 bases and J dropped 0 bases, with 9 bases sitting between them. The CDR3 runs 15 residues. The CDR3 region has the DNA TGTGCCAGCAGCGTTTCGGGGGATAGCAATCAGCCCCAGCATTTT. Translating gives CASSVSGDSNQPQHF.

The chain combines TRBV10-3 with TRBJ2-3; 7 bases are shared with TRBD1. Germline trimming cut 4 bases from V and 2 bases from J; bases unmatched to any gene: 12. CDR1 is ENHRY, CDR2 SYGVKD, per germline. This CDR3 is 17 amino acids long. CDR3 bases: TGTGCCATCAGTGGTCCCGGGACAGCGGACATCACAGATACGCAGTATTTT. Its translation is CAISGPGTADITDTQYF.

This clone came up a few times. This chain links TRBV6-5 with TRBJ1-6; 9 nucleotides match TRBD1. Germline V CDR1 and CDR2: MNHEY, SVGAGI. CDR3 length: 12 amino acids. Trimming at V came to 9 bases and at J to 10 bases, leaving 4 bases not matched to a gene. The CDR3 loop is CASGTGWSPLHF. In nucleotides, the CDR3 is TGTGCCAGTGGGACAGGGTGGTCACCCCTCCACTTT.

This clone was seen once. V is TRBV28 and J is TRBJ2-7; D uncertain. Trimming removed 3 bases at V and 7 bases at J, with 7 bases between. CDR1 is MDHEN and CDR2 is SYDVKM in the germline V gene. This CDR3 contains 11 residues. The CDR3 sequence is CASSLMEEQYF. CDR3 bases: TGTGCCAGCAGTTTGATGGAGGAGCAGTACTTC.

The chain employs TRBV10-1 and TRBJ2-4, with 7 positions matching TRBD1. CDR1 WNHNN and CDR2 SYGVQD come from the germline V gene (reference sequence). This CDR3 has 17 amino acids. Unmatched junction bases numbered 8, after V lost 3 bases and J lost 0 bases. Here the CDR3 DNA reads TGCGCCAGCAGTGAAAACGGGACAGAAGTAGCCAAAAACATTCAGTACTTC. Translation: CASSENGTEVAKNIQYF.

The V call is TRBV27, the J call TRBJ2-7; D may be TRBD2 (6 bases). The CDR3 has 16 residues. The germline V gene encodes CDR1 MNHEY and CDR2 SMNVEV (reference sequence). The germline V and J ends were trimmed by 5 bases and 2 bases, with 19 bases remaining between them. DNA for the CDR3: TGTGCCAGCAGTGCCCTATTTAACGGGGGACCCTACGAGCAGTACTTC. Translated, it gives CASSALFNGGPYEQYF.

CDR3 loop: CAGDRGRTEAFF. The CDR3 DNA sequence: TGTGCCGGGGACAGGGGGCGAACTGAAGCTTTCTTT. V usage is TRBV30 and J usage is TRBJ1-1; 12 bases map to TRBD1. This CDR3 spans 12 amino acids. The germline gives CDR1 GTSNPN, CDR2 SVGIG (reference sequence). V was clipped by 8 bases and J by 5 bases; unmatched bases: 3.

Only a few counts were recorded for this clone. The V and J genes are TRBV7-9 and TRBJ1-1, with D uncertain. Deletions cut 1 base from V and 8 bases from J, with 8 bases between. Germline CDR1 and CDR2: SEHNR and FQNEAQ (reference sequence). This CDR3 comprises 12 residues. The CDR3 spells CASSLGRAEAFF. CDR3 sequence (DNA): TGTGCCAGCAGCTTAGGGAGGGCGGAAGCTTTCTTT.

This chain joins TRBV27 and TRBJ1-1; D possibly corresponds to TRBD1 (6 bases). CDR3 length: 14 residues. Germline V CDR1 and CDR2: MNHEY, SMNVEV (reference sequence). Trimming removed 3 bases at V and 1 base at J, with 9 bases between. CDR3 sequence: CASSFRGKNTEAFF. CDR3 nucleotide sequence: TGTGCCAGCAGTTTTAGGGGGAAGAACACTGAAGCTTTCTTT.

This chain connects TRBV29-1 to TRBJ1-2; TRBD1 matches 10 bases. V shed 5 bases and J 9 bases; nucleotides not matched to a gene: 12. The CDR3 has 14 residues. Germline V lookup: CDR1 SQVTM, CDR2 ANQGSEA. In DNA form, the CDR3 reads TGCAGCGTTCTGCTGGGACAGGGGCTGAGGAGCTACACCTTC. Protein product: CSVLLGQGLRSYTF.

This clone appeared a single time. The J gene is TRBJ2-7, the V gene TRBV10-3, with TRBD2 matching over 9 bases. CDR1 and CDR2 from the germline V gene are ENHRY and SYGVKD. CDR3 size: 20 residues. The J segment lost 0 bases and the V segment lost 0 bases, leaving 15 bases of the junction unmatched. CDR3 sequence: CAISESKSRGGVPASYEQYF. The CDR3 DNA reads TGTGCCATCAGTGAGTCGAAATCGCGGGGGGGGGTACCCGCCTCCTACGAGCAGTACTTC.

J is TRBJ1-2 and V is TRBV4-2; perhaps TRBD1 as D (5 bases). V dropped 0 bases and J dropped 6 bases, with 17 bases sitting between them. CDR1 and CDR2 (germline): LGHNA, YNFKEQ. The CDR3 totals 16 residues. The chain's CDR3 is CASSQDIRRDENGYTF. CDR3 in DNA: TGTGCCAGCAGCCAAGATATTAGACGGGACGAGAATGGCTACACCTTC.

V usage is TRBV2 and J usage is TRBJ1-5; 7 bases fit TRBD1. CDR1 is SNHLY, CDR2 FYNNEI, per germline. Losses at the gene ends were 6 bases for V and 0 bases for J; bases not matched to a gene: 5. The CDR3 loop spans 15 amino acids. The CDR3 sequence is CASSDRVFSNQPQHF. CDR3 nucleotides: TGTGCCAGCAGCGACAGGGTTTTTAGCAATCAGCCCCAGCATTTT.

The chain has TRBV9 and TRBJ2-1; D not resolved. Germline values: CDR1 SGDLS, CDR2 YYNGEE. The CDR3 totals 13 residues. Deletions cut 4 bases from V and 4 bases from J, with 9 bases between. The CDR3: CASSSRRYNEQFF. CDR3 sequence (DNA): TGTGCCAGCAGCTCCCGTCGGTACAATGAGCAGTTCTTC.

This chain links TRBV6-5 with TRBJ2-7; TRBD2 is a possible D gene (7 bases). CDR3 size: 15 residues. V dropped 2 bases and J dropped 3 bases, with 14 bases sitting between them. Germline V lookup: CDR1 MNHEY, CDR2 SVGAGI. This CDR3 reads CASSYTRGGGYEQYF. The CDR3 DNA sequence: TGTGCCAGCAGTTACACCCGGGGAGGGGGCTACGAGCAGTACTTC.

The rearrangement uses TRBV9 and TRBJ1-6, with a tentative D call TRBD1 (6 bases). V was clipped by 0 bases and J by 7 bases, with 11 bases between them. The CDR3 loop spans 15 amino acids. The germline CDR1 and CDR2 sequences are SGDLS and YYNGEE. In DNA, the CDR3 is TGTGCCAGCAGCGTAGATTCGGGGGGCAATTCACCCCTCCACTTT. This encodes CASSVDSGGNSPLHF.

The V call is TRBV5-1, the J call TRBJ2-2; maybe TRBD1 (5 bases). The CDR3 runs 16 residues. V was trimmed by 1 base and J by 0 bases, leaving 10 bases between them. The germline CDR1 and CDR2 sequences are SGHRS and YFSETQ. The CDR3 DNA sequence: TGCGCCAGCAGCTTGAGACAGCTTTCGAACACCGGGGAGCTGTTTTTT. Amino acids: CASSLRQLSNTGELFF.

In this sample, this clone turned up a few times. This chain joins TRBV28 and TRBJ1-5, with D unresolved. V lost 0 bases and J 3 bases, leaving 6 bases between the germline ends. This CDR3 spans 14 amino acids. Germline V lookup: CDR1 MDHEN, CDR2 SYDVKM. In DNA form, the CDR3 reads TGTGCCAGCAGTTTATGGGGAAACAATCAGCCCCAGCATTTT. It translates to CASSLWGNNQPQHF.

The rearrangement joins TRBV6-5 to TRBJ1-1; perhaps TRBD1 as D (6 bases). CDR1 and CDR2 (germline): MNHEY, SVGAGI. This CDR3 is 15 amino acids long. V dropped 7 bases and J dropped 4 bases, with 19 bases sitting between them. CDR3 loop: CASILSWGAGTEAFF. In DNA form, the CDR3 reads TGTGCCAGCATCCTGAGTTGGGGGGCCGGCACTGAAGCTTTCTTT.

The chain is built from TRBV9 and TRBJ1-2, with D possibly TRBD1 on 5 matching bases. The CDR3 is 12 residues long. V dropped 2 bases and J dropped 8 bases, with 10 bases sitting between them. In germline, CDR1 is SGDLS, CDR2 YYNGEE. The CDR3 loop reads CASSVGHLGYTF. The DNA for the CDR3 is TGTGCCAGCAGCGTCGGACACCTCGGCTACACCTTC.

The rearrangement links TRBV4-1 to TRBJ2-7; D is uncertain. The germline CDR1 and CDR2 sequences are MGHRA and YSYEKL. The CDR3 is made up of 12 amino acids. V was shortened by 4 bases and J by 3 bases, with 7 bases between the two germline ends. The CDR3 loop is CASSPNSYEQYF. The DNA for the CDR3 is TGCGCCAGCAGCCCCAACAGCTACGAGCAGTACTTC.

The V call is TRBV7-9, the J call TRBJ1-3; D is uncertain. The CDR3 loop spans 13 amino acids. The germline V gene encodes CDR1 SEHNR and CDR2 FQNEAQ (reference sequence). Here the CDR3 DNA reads TGTGCGGTATGGGGAGACTCTGGAAACACCATATATTTT. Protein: CAVWGDSGNTIYF. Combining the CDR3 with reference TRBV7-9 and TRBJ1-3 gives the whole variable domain DTGVSQNPRHKITKRGQNVTFRCDPISEHNRLYWYRQTLGQGPEFLTYFQNEAQLEKSRLLSDRFSAERPKGSFSTLEIQRTEQGDSAMYLCAVWGDSGNTIYFGEGSWLTVV.

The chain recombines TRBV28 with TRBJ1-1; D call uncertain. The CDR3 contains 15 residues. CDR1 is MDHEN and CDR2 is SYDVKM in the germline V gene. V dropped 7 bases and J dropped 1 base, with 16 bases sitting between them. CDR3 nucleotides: TGTGCCAGCATCGCGCCCTTGGGTGGGAACACTGAAGCTTTCTTT. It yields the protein CASIAPLGGNTEAFF.

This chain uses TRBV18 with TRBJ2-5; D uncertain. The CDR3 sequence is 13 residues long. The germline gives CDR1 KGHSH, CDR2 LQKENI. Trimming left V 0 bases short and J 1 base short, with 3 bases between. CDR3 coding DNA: TGTGCCAGCTCACCACCGGGCCAAGAGACCCAGTACTTC. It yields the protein CASSPPGQETQYF. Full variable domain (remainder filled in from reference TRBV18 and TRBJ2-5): NAGVMQNPRHLVRRRGQEARLRCSPMKGHSHVYWYRQLPEEGLKFMVYLQKENIIDESGMPKERFSAEFPKEGPSILRIQQVVRGDSAAYFCASSPPGQETQYFGPGTRLLVL.

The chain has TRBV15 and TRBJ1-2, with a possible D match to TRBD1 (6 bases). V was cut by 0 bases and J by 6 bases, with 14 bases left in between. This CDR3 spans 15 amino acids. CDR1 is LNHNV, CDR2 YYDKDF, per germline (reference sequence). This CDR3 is CATSRDGGGWNGYTF. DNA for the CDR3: TGTGCCACCAGCAGAGATGGGGGGGGCTGGAATGGCTACACCTTC.

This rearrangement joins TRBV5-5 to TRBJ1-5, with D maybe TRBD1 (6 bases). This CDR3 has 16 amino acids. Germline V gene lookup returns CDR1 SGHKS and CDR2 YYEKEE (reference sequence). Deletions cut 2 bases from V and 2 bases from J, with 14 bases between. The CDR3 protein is CASSFGYRAGNQPQHF. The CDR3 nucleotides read TGTGCCAGCAGCTTCGGGTACAGGGCGGGCAATCAGCCCCAGCATTTT.

The DNA for the CDR3 is TGTGCCTGGAGTGGCGGGACAGGGCCCTATGGCTACACCTTC. Protein: CAWSGGTGPYGYTF. The rearrangement links TRBV30 to TRBJ1-2; 9 nucleotides align to TRBD1. The CDR3 sequence is 14 residues long. V shed 1 base and J 4 bases; nucleotides not matched to a gene: 4. Germline V gene sequence: CDR1 GTSNPN, CDR2 SVGIG (reference sequence).

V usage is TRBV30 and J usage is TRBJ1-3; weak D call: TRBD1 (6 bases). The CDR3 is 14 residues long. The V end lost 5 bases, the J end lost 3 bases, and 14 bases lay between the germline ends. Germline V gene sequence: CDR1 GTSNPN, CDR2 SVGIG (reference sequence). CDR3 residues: CAWGRDINGNTIYF. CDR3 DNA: TGTGCCTGGGGTCGGGACATAAATGGAAACACCATATATTTT.

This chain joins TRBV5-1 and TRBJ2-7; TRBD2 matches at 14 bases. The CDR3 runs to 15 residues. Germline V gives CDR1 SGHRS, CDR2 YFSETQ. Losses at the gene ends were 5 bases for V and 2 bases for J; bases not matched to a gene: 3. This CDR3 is CASRTGLAGAYEQYF. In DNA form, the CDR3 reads TGCGCCAGCAGGACGGGACTAGCGGGGGCCTACGAGCAGTACTTC.